The clone carrying this T cell receptor beta chain has just one count. The target antigen is unknown. The data were obtained in a study of glioma-infiltrating T cells after dendritic cell vaccination. Across the whole study: Patients had newly diagnosed or recurrent glioblastoma and received dendritic cell vaccines. Treatment, given 2003 to 2012, was autologous tumor lysate-pulsed dendritic cell vaccination. Overall study results and limits: Higher TCR clonality did not directly relate to longer survival.

CDR1 SGHRS and CDR2 YFSETQ come from the germline V gene. Trimming removed 4 bases from V and 6 bases from J; junction bases left unmatched: 6. This CDR3 comprises 15 residues. Amplification used 60 V beta primers and 13 J beta primers. Clones were sequenced by immunoSEQ multiplex PCR, and TCRdb holds only the in-frame ones, with some missing. The sample gives about 49,000 clones, 85% of which show up once; approximately 10% is in the top ten. The sequencing here drew on blood, taken before dendritic cell vaccination. This TCR came from a human donor with glioblastoma. This chain links TRBV5-1 with TRBJ1-4, with TRBD1 matching 10 bases. The CDR3 reads CASSRDRGLDEKLFF. CDR3 nucleotides: TGCGCCAGCAGCCGAGACAGGGGGCTGGATGAAAAACTGTTTTTT.